The TCR beta chain described here comes from a study of control samples from healthy donors and cancer patients (dated by TCRdb to the early 2020s). The library was obtained by the immunoSEQ multiplex PCR assay. Drawn from immuneACCESS, this table holds only the in-frame rearrangements with V and J called that TCRdb kept. Clones are partly lost; checked studies trace under half to an unresolved V gene and leave the rest unexplained. Across this sample there are under 150,000 clones, with around 88% seen only once. The leading ten clones occupy around 3.3% of the sample. Concerning this clone: Which antigen it targets is not known. Per-base quality was not reported, and no clone a single base away is much larger than it.

The CDR3 holds 14 amino acids from the cysteine to the phenylalanine. This entry keeps only the CDR3 DNA: 42 bases, framed from base 1. From a lookup of the germline V gene, CDR1 and CDR2 are KGHDR and SFDVKD. Germline trimming amounts to 10 bases on V and 7 bases on J, with 8 as the count of junction bases outside the gene matches. The TCR sequence derives from a man aged 35-49 years in good health. The V and J genes are TRBV24-1 and TRBJ2-1; 11 bases in the middle match TRBD1. Sequencing used blood. The nucleotide sequence reads TGTGCCACGCGAGGGGACAGGGGGGAGAATGAGCAGTTCTTC. Its protein product is CATRGDRGENEQFF.